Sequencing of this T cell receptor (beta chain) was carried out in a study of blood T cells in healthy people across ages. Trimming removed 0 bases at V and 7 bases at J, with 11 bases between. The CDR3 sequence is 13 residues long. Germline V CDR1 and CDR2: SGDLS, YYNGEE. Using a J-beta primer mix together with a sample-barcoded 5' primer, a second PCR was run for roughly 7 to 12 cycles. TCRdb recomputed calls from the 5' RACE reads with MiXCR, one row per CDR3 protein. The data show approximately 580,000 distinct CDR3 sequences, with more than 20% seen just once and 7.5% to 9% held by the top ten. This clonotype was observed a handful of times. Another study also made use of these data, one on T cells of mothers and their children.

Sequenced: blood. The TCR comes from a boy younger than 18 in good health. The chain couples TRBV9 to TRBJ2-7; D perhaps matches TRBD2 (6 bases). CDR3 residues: CASSVDGAGEQYF. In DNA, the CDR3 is TGTGCCAGCAGCGTAGACGGGGCGGGGGAGCAGTACTTC. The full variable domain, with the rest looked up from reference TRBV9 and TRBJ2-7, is DSGVTQTPKHLITATGQRVTLRCSPRSGDLSVYWYQQSLDQGLQFLIQYYNGEERAKGNILERFSAQQFPDLHSELNLSSLELGDSALYFCASSVDGAGEQYFGPGTRLTVT.